The clone carrying this TCR beta chain turned up a few times. Antigen unknown. Authors of the study amplified TCR beta CDR3 regions from RNA transcripts. RT-PCR in the first round (using the HTBI primer set) targeted the TCR CDR3. One entry per CDR3 protein results from TCRdb running MiXCR on the multiplex PCR reads. The sample contains roughly 500,000 distinct CDR3 sequences, roughly a quarter of which appear only once. The record originates from a study of T cells in Graves' hyperthyroidism and ophthalmopathy. Overall study findings and caveats: Classification by a 13 V-J model distinguished ophthalmopathy from stable hyperthyroidism. Ophthalmopathy onset followed model prediction by a median approximately 7 months.

Trimming shortened V by 5 bases and J by 2 bases, and 16 bases separated the two germline ends. The CDR3 runs 15 residues. Germline values: CDR1 SGHDN, CDR2 FVKESK. This receptor was identified in a woman aged 25 to 45 with Graves' ophthalmopathy. The V and J genes are TRBV14 and TRBJ2-7, with a possible D match to TRBD1 (6 bases). The specimen sequenced was blood. The CDR3 is CASSSIHRAPYEQYF. DNA of the CDR3: TGTGCCAGCAGCTCGATTCACAGGGCCCCCTACGAGCAGTACTTC.